These 20 T cell receptor beta chains were all obtained from the same sample, sequenced in a study of T-cell memory formation after mild COVID-19. TCRdb redid the calling of the 5' RACE reads with MiXCR, one entry per CDR3 protein. The profile shows approximately 300,000 distinct CDR3 sequences, approximately 20% of them singletons. The source material was PBMCs or a T cell subset sorted from them (not recorded which). These receptors all stem from a man aged 18 to 29 who had mild COVID-19 (a few samples of this study predate the infection). Cell type and time point are not known.

V is TRBV29-1 and J is TRBJ1-1; D ambiguous. Trimming pared 4 bases from V and 1 base from J, leaving 7 bases between. From germline, CDR1 is SQVTM and CDR2 ANQGSEA. CDR3 length equals 12 residues. This CDR3 reads CSVGRQNTEAFF. The CDR3 bases are TGCAGCGTTGGGAGACAGAACACTGAAGCTTTCTTT. The full variable domain, rest sourced from reference TRBV29-1 and TRBJ1-1, is SAVISQKPSRDICQRGTSLTIQCQVDSQVTMMFWYRQQPGQSLTLIATANQGSEATYESGFVIDKFPISRPNLTFSTLTVSNMSPEDSSIYLCSVGRQNTEAFFGQGTRLTVV.

This clonotype was seen only a few times. The chain is built from TRBV5-1 and TRBJ2-3, with D perhaps matching TRBD2 (6 bases). The CDR3 is made up of 13 amino acids. Trimming cost V 7 bases and J 4 bases, with 13 bases left between them. CDR1 and CDR2 from the germline V gene are SGHRS and YFSETQ. CDR3 region: CASALRGADTQYF. The CDR3 nucleotides read TGCGCCAGCGCACTGCGGGGCGCAGATACGCAGTATTTT.

This clonotype has just a few counts. This rearrangement joins TRBV4-1 to TRBJ1-1; tentative D call: TRBD1 (5 bases). The CDR3 has 14 residues. Germline V gene lookup returns CDR1 MGHRA and CDR2 YSYEKL. V dropped 4 bases and J dropped 6 bases, with 15 bases sitting between them. For the CDR3, the DNA is TGCGCCAGCAGCCGCCCCGGAGCGGGGGCTGAAGCTTTCTTT. This codes for CASSRPGAGAEAFF.

The rearrangement uses TRBV7-9 and TRBJ1-1, with a possible D match to TRBD1 (6 bases). Trimming stripped 4 bases from V and 6 bases from J, with 9 bases between. Looked up from germline, CDR1 is SEHNR and CDR2 is FQNEAQ (reference sequence). CDR3 length: 12 amino acids. The CDR3 nucleotides are TGTGCCAGCAGCTCCCAGGGGTCTGAAGCTTTCTTT. Translated, it gives CASSSQGSEAFF.

This clonotype was counted only a few times. The gene calls are TRBV20-1 and TRBJ2-7, with TRBD2 matching over 11 bases. J lost 7 bases, V lost 6 bases, and 11 bases had no gene match. Germline-derived CDR1 and CDR2 are DFQATT and SNEGSKA (reference sequence). There are 14 residues in the CDR3. The CDR3 nucleotides read TGCAGTGCCCGAGTGGGTAGCGGGGGGGTTGAGCAGTACTTC. Residues: CSARVGSGGVEQYF.

V is TRBV6-6 and J is TRBJ2-1; D possibly corresponds to TRBD1 (5 bases). The CDR3 extends over 15 amino acids. Trimming took off 7 bases at V and 8 bases at J, with 21 bases between the two ends. Germline V gene lookup returns CDR1 MNHNY and CDR2 SVGAGI (reference sequence). The CDR3 DNA follows: TGTGCCAGCACCCACATAGGGGATAACTGGGATGAGCAGTTCTTC. Its protein is CASTHIGDNWDEQFF.

The chain joins TRBV10-3 to TRBJ1-6, with D hard to call. This CDR3 is 14 amino acids long. The ends were cut back, 4 bases at V and 5 bases at J, with 9 bases in the middle. Germline V gives CDR1 ENHRY, CDR2 SYGVKD. The CDR3 DNA follows: TGTGCCATCAGTGTCCGGTCGGATAATTCACCCCTCCACTTT. It codes for CAISVRSDNSPLHF.

This clonotype was detected only a few times. The chain couples TRBV6-2 or TRBV6-3 to TRBJ2-2; D possibly corresponds to TRBD1 (5 bases). The CDR3 is made up of 16 amino acids. The germline V and J ends were trimmed by 0 bases and 4 bases, with 12 bases remaining between them. Germline loops: CDR1 MNHEY, CDR2 SVGEGT. The CDR3 here is CASSYSERGSTGELFF. CDR3 coding DNA: TGTGCCAGCAGTTACTCGGAAAGGGGAAGCACCGGGGAGCTGTTTTTT.

This clonotype showed up just a few times. The gene calls are TRBV29-1 and TRBJ2-2; 8 bases are a match to TRBD1. CDR1 and CDR2 (germline): SQVTM, ANQGSEA. V lost 6 bases and J lost 5; bases outside the gene matches: 5. This CDR3 is 13 amino acids long. CDR3 region: CSVADRGTGELFF. Written as DNA, the CDR3 is TGCAGCGTAGCAGACAGGGGAACCGGGGAGCTGTTTTTT.

This chain links TRBV12-3 or TRBV12-4 with TRBJ2-5, with 7 nucleotides matching TRBD1. The CDR3 extends over 12 amino acids. The V and J ends lost 6 bases and 6 bases, in that order; junction bases with no gene match: 4. The chain's CDR3 is CASRETGKTQYF. The CDR3 DNA reads as TGTGCCAGCAGAGAGACAGGGAAGACCCAGTACTTC.

V is TRBV7-9 and J is TRBJ2-3, with 13 positions matching TRBD2. This CDR3 is 18 amino acids long. With V trimmed by 5 bases and J by 2 bases, 10 bases remained unmatched. CDR1 and CDR2 (germline): SEHNR, FQNEAQ (reference sequence). As DNA, the CDR3 is TGTGCCAGCAGCATACTTTGGACTAGCGGGGGCTACACAGATACGCAGTATTTT. Residues: CASSILWTSGGYTDTQYF.

This sequence joins TRBV12-3 or TRBV12-4 and TRBJ2-3; 9 bases are shared with TRBD2. Trimming cost V 8 bases and J 5 bases; bases outside gene matches: 8. This CDR3 is 14 amino acids long. CDR3 coding DNA: TGTGCCAGCGACCTACTAGCGGGCGGAGATACGCAGTATTTT. Translated: CASDLLAGGDTQYF.

Many counts were recorded for this clonotype. The V gene is TRBV7-2, the J gene TRBJ2-3; 13 bases are shared with TRBD2. Trimming took 4 bases from V and 5 from J; bases not matched to a gene: 3. The CDR3 sequence is 15 residues long. CDR1 is SGHTA, CDR2 FQGNSA, per germline. The CDR3 DNA follows: TGTGCCAGCAGCTCCAGGACTAGCGGGGGAGATACGCAGTATTTT. Its translation: CASSSRTSGGDTQYF.

This chain connects TRBV7-2 to TRBJ2-3; 8 nucleotides match TRBD2. Germline loops: CDR1 SGHTA, CDR2 FQGNSA. The CDR3 is 16 amino acids. The V gene end was trimmed by 3 bases and the J gene end by 6 bases; junction bases not matched to a gene: 11. The chain's CDR3 is CASSLAAGGAVDTQYF. Here the CDR3 DNA reads TGTGCCAGCAGCTTGGCGGCCGGGGGGGCCGTGGATACGCAGTATTTT.

This chain links TRBV6-5 with TRBJ2-7; the D is unclear. V was pared by 5 bases and J by 2 bases, with 10 bases between. Per germline, CDR1 MNHEY and CDR2 SVGAGI. CDR3 length: 13 residues. This CDR3 reads CASSRTAPYEQYF. DNA of the CDR3: TGTGCCAGCAGTAGAACGGCACCCTACGAGCAGTACTTC.

The chain combines TRBV11-3 with TRBJ2-1; TRBD2 matches 13 bases. Germline V CDR1 and CDR2: SGHNT, YENEEA. This CDR3 has 16 residues. Trimming removed 5 bases from V and 1 base from J; junction bases left unmatched: 2. CDR3 amino acids: CASSRTSGSSYNEQFF. CDR3 in DNA: TGTGCCAGCAGCCGGACTAGCGGGAGTTCCTACAATGAGCAGTTCTTC. Together with reference TRBV11-3 and TRBJ2-1, the CDR3 gives the full variable domain: EAGVVQSPRYKIIEKKQPVAFWCNPISGHNTLYWYLQNLGQGPELLIRYENEEAVDDSQLPKDRFSAERLKGVDSTLKIQPAELGDSAVYLCASSRTSGSSYNEQFFGPGTRLTVL.

This clonotype has just a few counts. The V call is TRBV20-1, the J call TRBJ2-5; 11 bases match TRBD1. The CDR3 extends over 16 amino acids. In germline, CDR1 is DFQATT, CDR2 SNEGSKA (reference sequence). Unmatched junction bases numbered 9, after V lost 3 bases and J lost 3 bases. This chain's CDR3 is CSASGTGGATEETQYF. CDR3 coding DNA: TGCAGTGCTAGTGGGACAGGGGGGGCTACCGAAGAGACCCAGTACTTC.

This clonotype turned up a few times. The chain links TRBV5-1 to TRBJ1-1; weak D call: TRBD1 (5 bases). Germline V CDR1 and CDR2: SGHRS, YFSETQ. The CDR3 totals 13 residues. With 6 bases removed from V and 1 base from J, the gap between germline ends came to 10 bases. This chain's CDR3 is CASTFGQNTEAFF. Here the CDR3 DNA reads TGCGCCAGCACCTTCGGACAGAACACTGAAGCTTTCTTT.

The chain is built from TRBV13 and TRBJ1-2; D not resolved. CDR1 and CDR2 from the germline V gene are PRHDT and FYEKMQ (reference sequence). The CDR3 sequence is 15 residues long. Trimming removed 5 bases from V and 2 bases from J, with 15 bases in between. CDR3 sequence reads: CASSPTPTENYGYTF. The CDR3 coding sequence is TGTGCCAGCAGCCCCACCCCGACGGAAAACTATGGCTACACCTTC.

V is TRBV24-1 and J is TRBJ2-2; the match to TRBD2 covers 14 bases. The germline CDR1 and CDR2 sequences are KGHDR and SFDVKD. V dropped 7 bases and J dropped 4; count of bases not matched to a gene: 10. The CDR3 covers 18 residues. CDR3 sequence reads: CATSPRTGTSGSTGELFF. The CDR3 nucleotides are TGTGCCACCAGCCCAAGAACCGGGACTAGCGGGAGCACCGGGGAGCTGTTTTTT.